The 27 T cell receptor beta chains below all came from one sample that was sequenced in a study of blood T cell repertoires in COVID-19. Some clones are missing from TCRdb's copy, which holds only in-frame ones; the method was immunoSEQ multiplex PCR. The profile covers 150,000 to 180,000 clones, with approximately 80% appearing a single time and more than 3% taken by the ten largest. Sequencing input: peripheral blood. The receptors here all came from a woman older than 75 with acute or convalescent COVID-19.

A few counts support this clone. This chain uses TRBV7-8 with TRBJ2-7, with 7 bases that match TRBD2. V lost 5 bases, J lost 6 bases, and 13 bases stayed unmatched. CDR1 and CDR2 from the germline V gene are SGHVS and FQNEAQ. The CDR3 covers 15 residues. The CDR3 nucleotides read TGTGCCAGCAGCCCCAGGCGGGAGAGAGTTTCCGAGCAGTACTTC. Residues: CASSPRRERVSEQYF.

V usage is TRBV6-1 and J usage is TRBJ1-5; tentative D call: TRBD1 (6 bases). V was trimmed by 1 base and J by 0 bases, leaving 22 bases between them. CDR1 and CDR2 from the germline V gene are MNHNS and SASEGT. The CDR3 length is 20 residues. This CDR3 reads CASSEGLFYRTAYSNQPQHF. The CDR3 DNA sequence: TGTGCCAGCAGTGAAGGCCTTTTTTACAGGACAGCTTATAGCAATCAGCCCCAGCATTTT.

This sequence joins TRBV3-1 (or the pseudogene TRBV3-2) and TRBJ2-1; no clear D. The V gene's germline CDR1 is LGHDT and CDR2 YNNKEL (reference sequence). Trimming took off 1 base at V and 13 bases at J, with 11 bases between the two ends. This CDR3 is built from 12 residues. The CDR3 nucleotides read TGTGCCAGCAGCCAAGGGCCCCTGCCTCAGTTCTTC. It is translated as CASSQGPLPQFF.

The CDR3 sequence: CAWSIQGPYEQYF. The CDR3 nucleotides read TGTGCCTGGTCTATTCAGGGTCCCTACGAGCAGTACTTC. The J gene is TRBJ2-7, the V gene TRBV30; D is perhaps TRBD1 (5 bases). The ends were cut back, 5 bases at V and 2 bases at J, with 13 bases in the middle. CDR3 length: 13 residues. Germline V gene data show CDR1 as GTSNPN and CDR2 as SVGIG (reference sequence).

This clone was seen only once. The chain uses TRBV4-1 and TRBJ1-5, with TRBD1 matching 7 bases. Germline assignment: CDR1 MGHRA and CDR2 YSYEKL. The V segment lost 5 bases and the J segment 6 bases; nucleotides outside the gene matches: 13. The CDR3 is made up of 16 amino acids. The CDR3 DNA reads TGCGCCAGCAGCTTTACAGACAGGGAGGTCGGTCAGCCCCAGCATTTT. It translates to CASSFTDREVGQPQHF.

In this sample, this clone turned up a few times. V is TRBV18 and J is TRBJ2-2; tentative D call: TRBD2 (6 bases). Trimming left V 3 bases short and J 3 bases short, with 14 bases between. This CDR3 has 16 amino acids. Looked up from germline, CDR1 is KGHSH and CDR2 is LQKENI. CDR3 region: CASSPRRLGDTGELFF. The CDR3 region has the DNA TGTGCCAGCTCACCGAGGAGACTAGGTGACACCGGGGAGCTGTTTTTT. Using reference TRBV18 and TRBJ2-2 for the parts outside the CDR3, the full variable domain is NAGVMQNPRHLVRRRGQEARLRCSPMKGHSHVYWYRQLPEEGLKFMVYLQKENIIDESGMPKERFSAEFPKEGPSILRIQQVVRGDSAAYFCASSPRRLGDTGELFFGEGSRLTVL.

The chain is built from TRBV5-1 and TRBJ2-7; 7 nucleotides agree with TRBD1. Unmatched junction bases numbered 14, after V lost 3 bases and J lost 5 bases. CDR3 length: 16 amino acids. Germline loops: CDR1 SGHRS, CDR2 YFSETQ. This CDR3 is CASSSKNGQAADEQYF. In DNA, the CDR3 is TGCGCCAGCAGCTCGAAAAATGGACAGGCAGCCGACGAGCAGTACTTC.

The V and J genes are TRBV6-5 and TRBJ1-2, with 8 bases that match TRBD1. The CDR3 runs 15 residues. J was trimmed by 4 bases and V by 2 bases; bases with no gene match: 6. The germline V gene has CDR1 MNHEY and CDR2 SVGAGI. The CDR3: CASSYTGGPFYGYTF. The CDR3 DNA reads TGTGCCAGCAGTTACACAGGGGGTCCCTTCTATGGCTACACCTTC.

The chain joins TRBV23-1 to TRBJ2-7; a weak D match, TRBD1 (6 bases). TRBV23-1 is noted as an ORF with a role that remains uncertain. The CDR3 contains 16 residues. V was trimmed by 0 bases and J by 0 bases, leaving 12 bases between them. The CDR3 DNA sequence: TGCGCCAGCAGTCAATCACCAGGGGTGAGCTCCTACGAGCAGTACTTC. This codes for CASSQSPGVSSYEQYF.

The rearrangement joins TRBV30 to TRBJ2-3; no definite D call. The CDR3 length is 14 residues. Germline CDR1 reads GTSNPN; CDR2 reads SVGIG (reference sequence). The V end was cut by 4 bases, the J end by 4 bases, with 15 bases between. The CDR3 loop reads CAWNKVLSADTQYF. CDR3 nucleotide sequence: TGTGCCTGGAACAAGGTACTGAGCGCAGATACGCAGTATTTT.

The chain is built from TRBV18 and TRBJ2-7; the match to TRBD1 covers 9 bases. V was pared by 4 bases and J by 3 bases, with 13 bases of the junction left unmatched. The germline gives CDR1 KGHSH, CDR2 LQKENI. The CDR3 loop spans 17 amino acids. The CDR3 loop reads CASSRSSSDRGFYEQYF. The CDR3, as DNA: TGTGCCAGCTCACGATCATCCTCGGACAGGGGTTTCTACGAGCAGTACTTC.

This clone was picked up a small number of times. The genes are TRBV6-5 and TRBJ1-5; D may be TRBD1 (6 bases). From germline, CDR1 is MNHEY and CDR2 SVGAGI. The CDR3 sequence is 12 residues long. Trimming took 10 bases from V and 3 from J, leaving 10 bases between them. The CDR3 nucleotides are TGTGCCACCCAGGGGAACAATCAGCCCCAGCATTTT. Amino acids: CATQGNNQPQHF.

This chain links TRBV9 with TRBJ1-1, with a tentative D call TRBD1 (6 bases). CDR3 length: 15 amino acids. Trimming removed 4 bases at V and 2 bases at J, with 15 bases between. Germline V gives CDR1 SGDLS, CDR2 YYNGEE. Written as DNA, the CDR3 is TGTGCCAGCAGCTTTGGACAGACGGCTAACACTGAAGCTTTCTTT. Translating it yields CASSFGQTANTEAFF.

The CDR3: CASSPRLAGHNEQFF. In nucleotides, the CDR3 is TGTGCCAGCAGCCCGAGACTAGCGGGGCACAATGAGCAGTTCTTC. The V gene is TRBV3-1 (or the pseudogene TRBV3-2), the J gene TRBJ2-1; TRBD2 agrees at 11 bases. V lost 4 bases to trimming and J lost 5 bases; unmatched junction nucleotides: 4. The CDR3 extends over 15 amino acids. Germline V lookup: CDR1 LGHDT, CDR2 YNNKEL (reference sequence).

This clone has a single count. An end of the junction does not agree with germline; a read error may underlie this. V gene TRBV19 combines with J gene TRBJ2-3; 11 nucleotides match TRBD1. The CDR3 runs to 15 residues. Germline V lookup: CDR1 LNHDA, CDR2 SQIVND (reference sequence). The CDR3 loop is CASRIGQGAGDTQYF. CDR3 coding DNA: TGTGCCAGTAGGATAGGACAGGGGGCAGGGGATACGCAGTATTTT.

The V and J genes are TRBV4-1 and TRBJ2-4, with a weak D call TRBD1 (6 bases). Germline loops: CDR1 MGHRA, CDR2 YSYEKL. V was trimmed by 0 bases and J by 7 bases, leaving 19 bases between them. The CDR3 has 17 amino acids. The CDR3 DNA sequence: TGCGCCAGCAGCCAAGATCTCGGCAGGGGAGTAAGGAACATTCAGTACTTC. Protein product: CASSQDLGRGVRNIQYF.

The V and J genes are TRBV2 and TRBJ1-5, with 8 bases matching TRBD1. The germline V gene encodes CDR1 SNHLY and CDR2 FYNNEI. The CDR3 contains 14 residues. Germline trimming cut 5 bases from V and 4 bases from J; bases unmatched to any gene: 4. This CDR3 is CASSRTGYNQPQHF. Here the CDR3 DNA reads TGTGCCAGCAGTCGGACAGGGTATAATCAGCCCCAGCATTTT.

V usage is TRBV7-9 and J usage is TRBJ2-7; TRBD2 might be the D (6 bases). Germline values: CDR1 SEHNR, CDR2 FQNEAQ (reference sequence). V was shortened by 1 base and J by 8 bases, with 15 bases between the two germline ends. The CDR3 totals 14 residues. The DNA for the CDR3 is TGTGCCAGCAGCTTAGGCGGCGGGGTGGGGCAGCAGTACTTC. Protein product: CASSLGGGVGQQYF.

The chain couples TRBV30 to TRBJ1-6; 7 bases agree with TRBD1. CDR1 GTSNPN and CDR2 SVGIG come from the germline V gene (reference sequence). J lost 13 bases, V lost 7 bases, and 13 bases had no gene match. This CDR3 comprises 13 residues. CDR3 bases: TGTGCCTCACAGGGGAACGGTATTGGGCCCCTCCACTTT. The encoded protein is CASQGNGIGPLHF.

This rearrangement joins TRBV5-1 to TRBJ2-7, with 9 bases aligning to TRBD2. The CDR3 covers 15 residues. Germline CDR1 and CDR2: SGHRS and YFSETQ. J lost 5 bases, V lost 1 base, and 7 bases had no gene match. CDR3 sequence: CASSLKVAGENEQYF. The CDR3 bases are TGCGCCAGCAGCTTGAAGGTAGCGGGAGAGAACGAGCAGTACTTC.

This clone was recorded a few times. This chain joins TRBV29-1 and TRBJ1-1, with D possibly TRBD1 on 5 matching bases. Trimming took 4 bases from V and 11 from J, leaving 20 bases between them. The CDR3 length is 13 residues. Germline lookup yields CDR1 SQVTM and CDR2 ANQGSEA. CDR3 amino acids: CSVVLDIGRIAFF. In DNA form, the CDR3 reads TGCAGCGTTGTTCTGGACATAGGGCGAATTGCTTTCTTT.

The chain couples TRBV5-1 to TRBJ2-3; 11 bases line up with TRBD2. Germline assignment: CDR1 SGHRS and CDR2 YFSETQ. CDR3 length: 15 amino acids. Trimming took 5 bases from V and 4 from J; bases not matched to a gene: 6. The CDR3 sequence: CASSGLAGGADTQYF. The CDR3 nucleotides are TGCGCCAGCAGTGGTCTAGCGGGGGGCGCAGATACGCAGTATTTT.

The V and J genes are TRBV6-2 or TRBV6-3 and TRBJ2-3; 8 bases match TRBD2. The CDR3 extends over 15 amino acids. V dropped 4 bases and J dropped 2; count of bases not matched to a gene: 5. Germline CDR1 MNHEY, CDR2 SVGEGT. CDR3 sequence (DNA): TGTGCCAGCAGTTCTAGCGGGTTCCACACAGATACGCAGTATTTT. Translating it yields CASSSSGFHTDTQYF.

This chain uses TRBV2 with TRBJ1-2, with TRBD1 matching 7 bases. Germline CDR1 is SNHLY and CDR2 is FYNNEI. The trim removed 8 bases at V and 2 bases at J, leaving 2 bases unmatched. The CDR3 sequence is 12 residues long. The CDR3 sequence: CASSTGNYGYTF. The CDR3 DNA follows: TGTGCCAGCTCGACAGGGAACTATGGCTACACCTTC.

This sequence joins TRBV6-5 and TRBJ2-7; D is ambiguous. V gave up 0 bases and J gave up 2 bases, with 11 bases separating them. Germline CDR1 reads MNHEY; CDR2 reads SVGAGI. The CDR3 is made up of 15 amino acids. CDR3 sequence: CASSYSRGSPYEQYF. DNA for the CDR3: TGTGCCAGCAGTTACTCACGCGGAAGCCCCTACGAGCAGTACTTC.

The chain couples TRBV19 to TRBJ1-4, with 11 bases identical to TRBD1. This CDR3 has 17 amino acids. Germline V gene lookup returns CDR1 LNHDA and CDR2 SQIVND (reference sequence). J lost 0 bases, V lost 4 bases, and 4 bases had no gene match. Written as DNA, the CDR3 is TGTGCCAGTAGTAGTCAGGGACAGGGGGCAACTAATGAAAAACTGTTTTTT. Amino acids: CASSSQGQGATNEKLFF.

The V call is TRBV19, the J call TRBJ1-4, with a weak D call TRBD1 (5 bases). Trimming took off 4 bases at V and 0 bases at J, with 12 bases between the two ends. Looked up from germline, CDR1 is LNHDA and CDR2 is SQIVND (reference sequence). The CDR3 extends over 16 amino acids. CDR3: CASSRGSFATNEKLFF. In nucleotides, the CDR3 is TGTGCCAGTAGTAGGGGCAGCTTTGCAACTAATGAAAAACTGTTTTTT.